A selection of T cell receptor beta chains follows, all from one sample in a study of T cell repertoires in cytomegalovirus infection. These TCRs' antigens remain unknown. Each CDR3 protein is one row after TCRdb ran MiXCR on the reads. This sample carries 100,000 to 120,000 distinct CDR3 sequences, around 30% of them seen once, and the ten largest clones take roughly two fifths. Specimen: CD8+ T cells from cultured PBMCs, collected from culture after CMV antigen stimulation. All receptors derive from a human donor in good health (CMV status not recorded). Some clones in this sample may be carry-over from other donors' samples. CDR3s include the opening cysteine and the closing phenylalanine or tryptophan. D genes are given only for firm matches. Not every row has a clone size; where given, it reads once, few, many or a size class.

clone_size: few; v_call: TRBV7-9; j_call: TRBJ2-4; d_call: -; cdr3_aa: CASSLAQEPKNIQYF; cdr3_nt: TGTGCCAGCAGCTTAGCACAGGAACCCAAAAACATTCAGTACTTC
clone_size: -; v_call: TRBV7-6; j_call: TRBJ2-1; d_call: -; cdr3_aa: CASSLGVGASYNEQFF; cdr3_nt: TGTGCCAGCAGCTTAGGAGTGGGGGCATCCTACAATGAGCAGTTCTTC
clone_size: many; v_call: TRBV7-8; j_call: TRBJ1-5; d_call: -; cdr3_aa: CASSLEGAISNQPQHF; cdr3_nt: TGTGCCAGCAGCTTAGAGGGCGCCATTAGCAATCAGCCCCAGCATTTT
clone_size: many; v_call: TRBV7-2; j_call: TRBJ2-2; d_call: -; cdr3_aa: CASSWGGPGTGELFF; cdr3_nt: TGTGCCAGCAGCTGGGGGGGCCCTGGGACCGGGGAGCTGTTTTTT
clone_size: -; v_call: TRBV4-1; j_call: TRBJ2-3; d_call: -; cdr3_aa: CASSQESNTQYF; cdr3_nt: TGCGCCAGCAGCCAAGAAAGTAATACGCAGTATTTT
clone_size: few; v_call: TRBV6-5; j_call: TRBJ2-3; d_call: -; cdr3_aa: CASSYGAVDSTDTQYF; cdr3_nt: TGTGCCAGCAGTTACGGCGCGGTTGATAGCACAGATACGCAGTATTTT
clone_size: few; v_call: TRBV5-4; j_call: TRBJ1-1; d_call: -; cdr3_aa: CASSLEQGRDTEAFF; cdr3_nt: TGTGCCAGCAGCTTGGAGCAGGGCCGAGACACTGAAGCTTTCTTT
clone_size: many; v_call: TRBV4-1; j_call: TRBJ1-5; d_call: -; cdr3_aa: CASSQDMAVSNQPQHF; cdr3_nt: TGCGCCAGCAGCCAAGATATGGCAGTTAGCAATCAGCCCCAGCATTTT
clone_size: once; v_call: TRBV12-3/TRBV12-4; j_call: TRBJ2-2; d_call: -; cdr3_aa: CASSLEVPTTWELFF; cdr3_nt: TGTGCCAGCAGTTTAGAGGTACCTACCACCTGGGAGCTGTTTTTT
clone_size: few; v_call: TRBV5-4; j_call: TRBJ2-7; d_call: -; cdr3_aa: CASSLEGFREQYF; cdr3_nt: TGTGCCAGCAGCTTGGAAGGTTTTAGGGAGCAGTACTTC
clone_size: few; v_call: TRBV19; j_call: TRBJ2-1; d_call: -; cdr3_aa: CASSSISYNEQFF; cdr3_nt: TGTGCCAGTAGCAGCATCTCTTACAATGAGCAGTTCTTC
clone_size: many; v_call: TRBV10-3; j_call: TRBJ2-1; d_call: TRBD1; cdr3_aa: CAITGDREYNEQFF; cdr3_nt: TGTGCCATCACGGGGGACAGGGAATACAATGAGCAGTTCTTC
clone_size: -; v_call: TRBV28; j_call: TRBJ1-1; d_call: -; cdr3_aa: CASSLALSNTEAFF; cdr3_nt: TGTGCCAGCAGTTTGGCCCTCTCGAACACTGAAGCTTTCTTT
clone_size: -; v_call: TRBV4-2; j_call: TRBJ2-3; d_call: TRBD2; cdr3_aa: CASSQVPSGRTDTQYF; cdr3_nt: TGTGCCAGCAGCCAAGTTCCTAGCGGGCGCACAGATACGCAGTATTTT
clone_size: -; v_call: TRBV4-3; j_call: TRBJ2-5; d_call: -; cdr3_aa: CASSQDLGRNQETQYF; cdr3_nt: TGCGCCAGCAGCCAAGATCTTGGCAGAAACCAAGAGACCCAGTACTTC
clone_size: few; v_call: TRBV7-6; j_call: TRBJ1-1; d_call: -; cdr3_aa: CASSLAPRGYTEAFF; cdr3_nt: TGTGCCAGCAGCTTAGCCCCCCGGGGGTACACTGAAGCTTTCTTT
clone_size: -; v_call: TRBV27; j_call: TRBJ2-2; d_call: -; cdr3_aa: CASSFRRQITGELFF; cdr3_nt: TGTGCCAGCAGTTTCCGCCGACAGATCACCGGGGAGCTGTTTTTT
clone_size: few; v_call: TRBV12-3/TRBV12-4; j_call: TRBJ2-5; d_call: TRBD2; cdr3_aa: CASTLSGEETQYF; cdr3_nt: TGTGCCAGCACCCTTAGCGGGGAAGAGACCCAGTACTTC
clone_size: -; v_call: TRBV7-9; j_call: TRBJ2-6; d_call: -; cdr3_aa: CASSPEGRNSGSNVLTF; cdr3_nt: TGTGCCAGCAGCCCAGAGGGTCGGAACTCTGGGTCCAACGTCCTGACTTTC
clone_size: few; v_call: TRBV7-8; j_call: TRBJ2-7; d_call: -; cdr3_aa: CASSLGAATYEQYF; cdr3_nt: TGTGCCAGCAGCTTAGGGGCCGCCACCTACGAGCAGTACTTC
clone_size: few; v_call: TRBV19; j_call: TRBJ2-3; d_call: -; cdr3_aa: CASSRQWTDRTDTQYF; cdr3_nt: TGTGCCAGTAGTAGACAATGGACCGACCGCACAGATACGCAGTATTTT
clone_size: many; v_call: TRBV6-1; j_call: TRBJ2-7; d_call: -; cdr3_aa: CASRPAGQDTYEQYF; cdr3_nt: TGTGCCAGCAGGCCAGCGGGACAGGATACCTACGAGCAGTACTTC
clone_size: few; v_call: TRBV6-1; j_call: TRBJ2-1; d_call: -; cdr3_aa: CASSEVRGPYNEQFF; cdr3_nt: TGTGCCAGCAGTGAAGTGCGGGGGCCATACAATGAGCAGTTCTTC
clone_size: -; v_call: TRBV12-3/TRBV12-4; j_call: TRBJ1-3; d_call: TRBD1; cdr3_aa: CASSGSDRGSGNTIYF; cdr3_nt: TGTGCCAGCAGTGGATCGGACAGGGGGTCTGGAAACACCATATATTTT
clone_size: once; v_call: TRBV4-1; j_call: TRBJ2-2; d_call: TRBD1; cdr3_aa: CASSPPQGAGELFF; cdr3_nt: TGCGCCAGCAGCCCACCACAGGGGGCGGGGGAGCTGTTTTTT
clone_size: few; v_call: TRBV4-1; j_call: TRBJ2-1; d_call: TRBD2; cdr3_aa: CASSPTNGLAGDNEQFF; cdr3_nt: TGCGCCAGCAGCCCGACCAATGGACTAGCGGGGGACAATGAGCAGTTCTTC
clone_size: -; v_call: TRBV12-3/TRBV12-4; j_call: TRBJ2-3; d_call: -; cdr3_aa: CASSLGDFTDTQYF; cdr3_nt: TGTGCCAGCAGTTTGGGGGACTTCACAGATACGCAGTATTTT
clone_size: -; v_call: TRBV7-2; j_call: TRBJ2-2; d_call: TRBD2; cdr3_aa: CASSYPSAGGDRVAGELFF; cdr3_nt: TGTGCCAGCAGCTACCCTTCAGCGGGGGGGGACCGCGTCGCCGGGGAGCTGTTTTTT
clone_size: -; v_call: TRBV7-3; j_call: TRBJ2-1; d_call: -; cdr3_aa: CASSPIGGEQFF; cdr3_nt: TGTGCCAGCAGCCCAATAGGGGGTGAGCAGTTCTTC
clone_size: -; v_call: TRBV6-5; j_call: TRBJ1-1; d_call: -; cdr3_aa: CASFYSSSTEAFF; cdr3_nt: TGTGCCAGTTTTTACAGCTCCTCCACTGAAGCTTTCTTT
clone_size: -; v_call: TRBV19; j_call: TRBJ2-3; d_call: -; cdr3_aa: CASSPGRSTDTQYF; cdr3_nt: TGTGCCAGTAGTCCAGGCAGGTCCACAGATACGCAGTATTTT
clone_size: -; v_call: TRBV7-9; j_call: TRBJ1-1; d_call: -; cdr3_aa: CASSLVAGAGTEAFF; cdr3_nt: TGTGCCAGCAGCTTAGTCGCCGGGGCTGGCACTGAAGCTTTCTTT
clone_size: -; v_call: TRBV6-8; j_call: TRBJ1-3; d_call: TRBD1; cdr3_aa: CASSYSTGGYSKDTIYF; cdr3_nt: TGTGCCAGCAGTTACTCCACAGGGGGCTACTCTAAGGACACCATATATTTT
clone_size: -; v_call: TRBV5-1; j_call: TRBJ1-1; d_call: TRBD1; cdr3_aa: CASSLFGTGGTRGTEAFF; cdr3_nt: TGCGCCAGCAGCTTGTTTGGGACAGGGGGCACCAGGGGCACTGAAGCTTTCTTT
clone_size: few; v_call: TRBV7-9; j_call: TRBJ2-5; d_call: TRBD2; cdr3_aa: CASSDSSGGLQETQYF; cdr3_nt: TGTGCCAGCAGCGATTCTAGCGGGGGCCTCCAAGAGACCCAGTACTTC
clone_size: many; v_call: TRBV28; j_call: TRBJ1-3; d_call: -; cdr3_aa: CASRSQQGSGNTIYF; cdr3_nt: TGTGCCAGCAGGTCTCAACAGGGTTCTGGAAACACCATATATTTT
clone_size: -; v_call: TRBV6-6; j_call: TRBJ2-7; d_call: -; cdr3_aa: CASRRDDRSYEQYF; cdr3_nt: TGTGCCAGCAGGCGAGATGACAGATCCTACGAGCAGTACTTC
clone_size: -; v_call: TRBV6-1; j_call: TRBJ1-5; d_call: -; cdr3_aa: CASSEGRGGTGPLNQPQHF; cdr3_nt: TGTGCCAGCAGTGAAGGTCGCGGTGGTACCGGCCCCCTAAATCAGCCCCAGCATTTT
clone_size: few; v_call: TRBV6-2/TRBV6-3; j_call: TRBJ2-7; d_call: -; cdr3_aa: CASSFDRTYEQYF; cdr3_nt: TGTGCCAGCAGTTTCGACAGGACCTACGAGCAGTACTTC
clone_size: -; v_call: TRBV19; j_call: TRBJ1-1; d_call: TRBD1; cdr3_aa: CASSYRTGLTEAFF; cdr3_nt: TGTGCCAGTAGCTATCGGACAGGGCTCACTGAAGCTTTCTTT
clone_size: -; v_call: TRBV25-1; j_call: TRBJ1-1; d_call: -; cdr3_aa: CASSAIPAAGAEAFF; cdr3_nt: TGTGCCAGCAGTGCGATTCCGGCCGCGGGTGCTGAAGCTTTCTTT
clone_size: -; v_call: TRBV4-1; j_call: TRBJ1-4; d_call: TRBD1; cdr3_aa: CASSEQGTTNEKLFF; cdr3_nt: TGCGCCAGCAGCGAACAGGGGACAACTAATGAAAAACTGTTTTTT
clone_size: -; v_call: TRBV7-9; j_call: TRBJ2-2; d_call: -; cdr3_aa: CASSGRGSAGELFF; cdr3_nt: TGTGCCAGCAGCGGGAGAGGGAGCGCCGGGGAGCTGTTTTTT
clone_size: -; v_call: TRBV6-1; j_call: TRBJ2-7; d_call: TRBD1; cdr3_aa: CASRRTTGGDEQYF; cdr3_nt: TGTGCCAGCCGAAGAACGACAGGGGGGGACGAGCAGTACTTC
clone_size: -; v_call: TRBV4-3; j_call: TRBJ2-2; d_call: TRBD1; cdr3_aa: CASSLAPPDRFSGELFF; cdr3_nt: TGCGCCAGCAGCCTCGCGCCCCCGGACAGGTTTTCCGGGGAGCTGTTTTTT
clone_size: few; v_call: TRBV2; j_call: TRBJ2-7; d_call: -; cdr3_aa: CASSEGERSYEQYF; cdr3_nt: TGTGCCAGCAGCGAAGGCGAAAGATCCTACGAGCAGTACTTC
clone_size: once; v_call: TRBV25-1; j_call: TRBJ2-3; d_call: -; cdr3_aa: CASSEWFHTDTQYF; cdr3_nt: TGTGCCAGCAGTGAGTGGTTCCACACAGATACGCAGTATTTT
clone_size: -; v_call: TRBV7-4; j_call: TRBJ2-3; d_call: -; cdr3_aa: CASSRHRYRTESTDTQYF; cdr3_nt: TGTGCCAGCAGCCGACACCGTTACCGGACAGAAAGCACAGATACGCAGTATTTT
clone_size: -; v_call: TRBV12-3/TRBV12-4; j_call: TRBJ2-7; d_call: TRBD2; cdr3_aa: CASKTSGGADEQYF; cdr3_nt: TGTGCCAGCAAAACCAGCGGGGGGGCGGACGAGCAGTACTTC
clone_size: -; v_call: TRBV20-1; j_call: TRBJ2-7; d_call: TRBD2; cdr3_aa: CSSAGGQTYEQYF; cdr3_nt: TGCAGTTCCGCGGGGGGGCAAACCTACGAGCAGTACTTC
clone_size: few; v_call: TRBV28; j_call: TRBJ1-1; d_call: TRBD1; cdr3_aa: CASSLTKEGAGGNTEAFF; cdr3_nt: TGTGCCAGCAGTTTAACAAAGGAGGGGGCGGGGGGAAACACTGAAGCTTTCTTT
clone_size: few; v_call: TRBV20-1; j_call: TRBJ2-7; d_call: TRBD1; cdr3_aa: CSAATGTGSYEQYF; cdr3_nt: TGCAGTGCCGCTACCGGGACAGGGTCCTACGAGCAGTACTTC
clone_size: -; v_call: TRBV6-5; j_call: TRBJ1-1; d_call: -; cdr3_aa: CASSYSIMTVAGAEGAFF; cdr3_nt: TGTGCCAGCAGTTACTCGATAATGACAGTGGCTGGCGCGGAGGGAGCTTTCTTT
clone_size: -; v_call: TRBV11-2; j_call: TRBJ2-6; d_call: -; cdr3_aa: CVSNPLGGGDGDLRSGANVLTF; cdr3_nt: TGTGTCAGCAACCCTTTAGGGGGGGGGGACGGCGACCTTAGGAGTGGGGCCAACGTCCTGACTTTC
clone_size: -; v_call: TRBV6-1; j_call: TRBJ1-2; d_call: TRBD1; cdr3_aa: CASSHPIGQDPYGYTF; cdr3_nt: TGTGCCAGCAGCCATCCGATCGGACAGGACCCCTATGGCTACACCTTC
clone_size: -; v_call: TRBV12-3/TRBV12-4; j_call: TRBJ1-5; d_call: -; cdr3_aa: CASSLGGPQHF; cdr3_nt: TGTGCCAGCAGTTTAGGGGGCCCCCAGCATTTT
clone_size: -; v_call: TRBV6-1; j_call: TRBJ2-2; d_call: TRBD2; cdr3_aa: CASSARLAPGTGELFF; cdr3_nt: TGTGCCAGCAGTGCCCGACTAGCTCCGGGCACCGGGGAGCTGTTTTTT